These 25 T cell receptor beta chains came from one sample sequenced in a study of monozygotic twins with inflammatory bowel disease (dated by TCRdb to about 2019). The library relied on 5' RACE. TCRdb records Illumina HiSeq 2500 as the sequencer. Each entry corresponds to one CDR3 protein sequence from reads that TCRdb reprocessed, and DNA is not given. The sample table records 200,000 to 250,000 distinct CDR3 sequences. 1.5% to 2% of the sample rests with the top ten. Sequencing was carried out using blood. The receptor set was obtained from a human donor with ulcerative colitis or Crohn's disease, or a healthy co-twin of an affected twin (not recorded which).

V gene TRBV12-5 combines with J gene TRBJ1-5; TCRdb's D gene call, TRBD1, goes unchecked for lack of DNA. Per the germline V gene, CDR1 is LGHNT and CDR2 is FRNRAP. The CDR3 is made up of 15 amino acids. The CDR3 sequence is CASGLGTGTNQPQHF.

The chain carries TRBV29-1 and TRBJ2-2. The CDR3 consists of 12 residues. Germline CDR1 and CDR2: SQVTM and ANQGSEA. CDR3 residues: CSVTDNTGELFF.

This chain joins TRBV6-5 and TRBJ1-1; the D call from TCRdb, TRBD1, cannot be confirmed without DNA. Looked up from germline, CDR1 is MNHEY and CDR2 is SVGAGI. CDR3 size: 16 residues. The CDR3 loop reads CASSYQNRAGNTEAFF.

This chain uses TRBV7-9 with TRBJ2-3; TCRdb designates TRBD2, a call that cannot be tested without DNA. The germline gives CDR1 SEHNR, CDR2 FQNEAQ (reference sequence). The CDR3 is 16 amino acids. The CDR3 reads CASSRTSGGASDTQYF.

V and J are TRBV10-3 and TRBJ1-1. This CDR3 is built from 15 residues. CDR1 is ENHRY and CDR2 is SYGVKD in the germline V gene. This CDR3 is CAIRPMGQRGTEAFF.

J is TRBJ2-1 and V is TRBV3-1; TCRdb gives TRBD2 as the D gene, but with no DNA this cannot be confirmed. The V gene's germline CDR1 is LGHDT and CDR2 YNNKEL (reference sequence). This CDR3 is built from 13 residues. CDR3 residues: CASSKAPGNEQFF.

The chain joins TRBV9 to TRBJ1-6; TCRdb calls TRBD1, which cannot be checked without DNA. The CDR3 consists of 15 residues. The germline V gene encodes CDR1 SGDLS and CDR2 YYNGEE. The CDR3 loop reads CASSPRPSRDSPLHF.

The chain couples TRBV12-3 or TRBV12-4 to TRBJ1-4; TCRdb's D gene call, TRBD1, goes unchecked for lack of DNA. The CDR3 loop spans 16 amino acids. CDR3 residues: CASSRTTGLRGEKLFF.

The chain carries TRBV14 and TRBJ1-1; TCRdb reports TRBD1, a call that lacks DNA to check it against. The germline V gene encodes CDR1 SGHDN and CDR2 FVKESK. The CDR3 spans 13 residues. The CDR3 region is CASRRQGTTEAFF.

CDR3 in amino acids: CASSLRQGDDEAFF. The rearrangement uses TRBV5-1 and TRBJ1-1; TCRdb outputs TRBD1, but without DNA this stays unchecked. Looked up from germline, CDR1 is SGHRS and CDR2 is YFSETQ. The CDR3 length is 14 residues.

The chain couples TRBV7-3 to TRBJ2-1; TCRdb designates TRBD2, a call that cannot be tested without DNA. This CDR3 has 16 residues. The germline CDR1 and CDR2 sequences are SGHTA and FQGTGA. The CDR3 loop reads CASSKYSGASYNEQFF.

This chain joins TRBV6-1 and TRBJ2-2. This CDR3 has 14 residues. The germline V gene encodes CDR1 MNHNS and CDR2 SASEGT. CDR3 in amino acids: CASLKGFNTGELFF.

This chain joins TRBV20-1 and TRBJ1-6. The CDR3 runs 13 residues. Germline V lookup: CDR1 DFQATT, CDR2 SNEGSKA (reference sequence). The CDR3 reads CSAFPTANSPLHF.

V usage is TRBV21-1 and J usage is TRBJ2-5. TRBV21-1 is labeled a pseudogene. The CDR3 extends over 13 amino acids. The CDR3 reads CASSKENQETQYF.

The V gene is TRBV20-1, the J gene TRBJ2-7; TCRdb names TRBD1, which stays unverified in the absence of DNA. This CDR3 region has 13 residues. Germline assignment: CDR1 DFQATT and CDR2 SNEGSKA (reference sequence). This chain's CDR3 is CSASRDTGYEQYF.

The chain combines TRBV7-3 with TRBJ1-2; TCRdb names TRBD1, which stays unverified in the absence of DNA. This CDR3 spans 15 amino acids. Germline CDR1 and CDR2: SGHTA and FQGTGA. The CDR3 region is CASSPAREPYYGYTF.

The chain recombines TRBV7-2 with TRBJ2-3. From germline, CDR1 is SGHTA and CDR2 FQGNSA. The CDR3 spans 14 residues. Here the CDR3 reads CASSLGASTDTQYF. Drawing the rest from reference TRBV7-2 and TRBJ2-3, the complete variable domain is GAGVSQSPSNKVTEKGKDVELRCDPISGHTALYWYRQSLGQGLEFLIYFQGNSAPDKSGLPSDRFSAERTGGSVSTLTIQRTQQEDSAVYLCASSLGASTDTQYFGPGTRLTVL.

The chain links TRBV19 to TRBJ1-2. Per the germline V gene, CDR1 is LNHDA and CDR2 is SQIVND (reference sequence). This CDR3 region has 15 residues. CDR3 in amino acids: CASSRLAFSNYGYTF.

This chain connects TRBV6-5 to TRBJ1-4. Per the germline V gene, CDR1 is MNHEY and CDR2 is SVGAGI. The CDR3 runs to 11 residues. The CDR3 loop is CASSYFGKLFF.

This chain links TRBV5-1 with TRBJ2-3. The germline CDR1 and CDR2 sequences are SGHRS and YFSETQ. The CDR3 has 15 residues. CDR3 residues: CASSLGTTYTDTQYF.

The chain is built from TRBV10-3 and TRBJ2-3. Germline lookup yields CDR1 ENHRY and CDR2 SYGVKD. The CDR3 extends over 13 amino acids. CDR3 loop: CAIKARSTDTQYF.

The rearrangement uses TRBV4-1 and TRBJ2-2. CDR1 and CDR2 (germline): MGHRA, YSYEKL. The CDR3 has 14 amino acids. The CDR3 sequence: CASSRGTNTGELFF.

This chain connects TRBV13 to TRBJ2-1; TCRdb calls TRBD1, which cannot be checked without DNA. Germline V CDR1 and CDR2: PRHDT, FYEKMQ (reference sequence). CDR3 length: 15 amino acids. The CDR3 loop is CASSLVFGGDNEQFF.

This chain uses TRBV2 with TRBJ2-5; without DNA, the TCRdb call of TRBD1 cannot be checked. CDR1 is SNHLY, CDR2 FYNNEI, per germline. The CDR3 loop spans 16 amino acids. CDR3 residues: CASRRFARQGQETQYF.

V is TRBV5-4 and J is TRBJ1-6. Germline V lookup: CDR1 SGHNT, CDR2 YYREEE (reference sequence). This CDR3 region has 13 residues. This CDR3 is CASSLSRGQLLHF.